The TCR beta chain described here comes from a study of molecular identifiers for immune sequencing clone quantification. Bulk TCR library preparation followed previously described methods with listed TCR primers. TCRdb used MiXCR to reprocess the PCR reads, holding one entry per CDR3 protein. The profile shows some 590,000 distinct CDR3 sequences, roughly 27% of them singletons. Study-wide findings and caveats: Under 1% of molecules in naive cells, but over 98% of effector molecules, belonged to clones above 20 RNA copies.

The length of the CDR3 is 11 residues. Per the germline V gene, CDR1 is SEHNR and CDR2 is FQNEAQ (reference sequence). V shed 5 bases and J shed 10 bases, with 12 bases lying between them. This clonotype showed up many times. Its antigen is unknown. The chain links TRBV7-9 to TRBJ2-7; weak D call: TRBD1 (7 bases). The sample was naive CD8+ T cells from blood, with Jurkat cell RNA spiked in. Subset here: FACS-sorted CD8+CD4-CCR7+CD45RA+ naive T cells. This clonotype was obtained from a human donor in good health. Some libraries in this study had Jurkat cell RNA spiked in. This CDR3 reads CASSRGTDQYF. The CDR3 nucleotides read TGTGCCAGCAGCCGCGGGACAGACCAGTACTTC.